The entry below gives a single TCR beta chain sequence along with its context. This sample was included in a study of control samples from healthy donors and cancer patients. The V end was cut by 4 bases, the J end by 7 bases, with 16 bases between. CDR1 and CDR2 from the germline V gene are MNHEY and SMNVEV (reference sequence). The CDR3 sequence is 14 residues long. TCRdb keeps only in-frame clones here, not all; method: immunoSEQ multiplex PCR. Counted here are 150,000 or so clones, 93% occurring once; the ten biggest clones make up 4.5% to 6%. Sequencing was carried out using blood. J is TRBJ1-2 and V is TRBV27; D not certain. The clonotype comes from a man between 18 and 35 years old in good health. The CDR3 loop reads CASSSYMKRSGYTF. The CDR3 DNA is TGTGCCAGCAGTTCCTACATGAAAAGGAGTGGCTACACCTTC.